The sequence of this TCR beta chain was determined in a study of OX40 agonist ivuxolimab in advanced cancers. V shed 3 bases and J shed 6 bases, with 8 bases lying between them. This CDR3 is built from 12 residues. The germline gives CDR1 MRHNA, CDR2 SNTAGT. TCRdb's table, derived via immunoSEQ multiplex PCR, lists solely in-frame clones and lacks some. The data show approximately 58,000 clones, around 90% seen once. Specimen: CD4+ or CD8+ T cells sorted from blood, collected in a trial of the OX40 agonist ivuxolimab. This rearrangement joins TRBV6-4 to TRBJ1-2; D is undetermined. The sequence derives from an adult with an advanced solid tumor such as melanoma, head and neck, liver or kidney cancer. DNA of the CDR3: TGTGCCAGCAGTGATTCAGGAAATGGCTACACCTTC. Translated, it gives CASSDSGNGYTF.